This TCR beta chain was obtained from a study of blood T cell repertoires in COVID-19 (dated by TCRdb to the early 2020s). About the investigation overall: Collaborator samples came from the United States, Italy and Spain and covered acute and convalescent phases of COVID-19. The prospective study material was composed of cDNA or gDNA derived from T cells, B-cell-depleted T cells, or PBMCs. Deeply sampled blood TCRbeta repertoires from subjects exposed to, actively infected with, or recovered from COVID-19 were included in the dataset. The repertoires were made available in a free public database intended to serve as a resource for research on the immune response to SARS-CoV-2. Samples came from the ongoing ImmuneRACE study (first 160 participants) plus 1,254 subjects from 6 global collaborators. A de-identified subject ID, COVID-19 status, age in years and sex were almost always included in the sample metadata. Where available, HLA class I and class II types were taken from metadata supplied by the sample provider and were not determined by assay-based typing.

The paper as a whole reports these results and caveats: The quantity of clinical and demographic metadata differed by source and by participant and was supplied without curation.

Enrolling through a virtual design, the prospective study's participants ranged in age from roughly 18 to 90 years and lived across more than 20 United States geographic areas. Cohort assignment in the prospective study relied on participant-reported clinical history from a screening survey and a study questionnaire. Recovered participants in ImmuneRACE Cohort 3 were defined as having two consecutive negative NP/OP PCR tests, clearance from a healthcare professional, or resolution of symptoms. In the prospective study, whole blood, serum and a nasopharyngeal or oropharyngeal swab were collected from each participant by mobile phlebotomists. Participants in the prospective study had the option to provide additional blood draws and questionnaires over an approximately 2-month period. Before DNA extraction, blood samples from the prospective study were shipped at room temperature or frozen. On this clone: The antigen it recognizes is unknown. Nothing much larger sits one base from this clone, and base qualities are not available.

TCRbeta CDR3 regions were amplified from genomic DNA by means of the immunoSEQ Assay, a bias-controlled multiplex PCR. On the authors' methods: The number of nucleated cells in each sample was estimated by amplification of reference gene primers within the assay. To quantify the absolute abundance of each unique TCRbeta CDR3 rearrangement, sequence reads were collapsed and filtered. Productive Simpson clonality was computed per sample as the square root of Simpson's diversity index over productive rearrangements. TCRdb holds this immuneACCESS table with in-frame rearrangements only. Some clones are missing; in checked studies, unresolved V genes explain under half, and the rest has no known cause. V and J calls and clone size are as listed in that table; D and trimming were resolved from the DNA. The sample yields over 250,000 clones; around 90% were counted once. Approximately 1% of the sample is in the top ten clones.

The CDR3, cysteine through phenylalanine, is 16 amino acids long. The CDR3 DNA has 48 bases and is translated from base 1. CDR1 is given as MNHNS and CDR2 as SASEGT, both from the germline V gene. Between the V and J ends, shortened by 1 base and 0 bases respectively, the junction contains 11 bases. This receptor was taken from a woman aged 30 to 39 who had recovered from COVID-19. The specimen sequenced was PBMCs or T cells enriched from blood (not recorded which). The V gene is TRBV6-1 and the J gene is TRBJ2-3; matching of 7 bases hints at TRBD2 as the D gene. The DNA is TGTGCCAGCAGTGAAGGGGGGCGGGGGAGCACAGATACGCAGTATTTT. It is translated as CASSEGGRGSTDTQYF.